This TCR beta chain was captured by sequencing in a study of Ad26.COV2.S vaccination and SARS-CoV-2 variants. Study information: The Ad26.COV2.S arm of the COV1001 trial was where the donor was placed. Findings and limits, study-wide: Whether participants received vaccine or placebo, their non-spike TCR breadth was similar. The TCR-based breadth and depth measures might underestimate overall T cell responses.

Sequencing was performed with immunoSEQ multiplex PCR; in TCRdb, only in-frame clones are kept and a portion is missing. The sample records around 300,000 clones, around nine tenths being singletons. Regarding treatment: around 19 received Ad26.COV2.S at low or high dose, single or two shots; about 5 received placebo; per-sample allocation not given. Sampling happened 63 days after the first vaccine or placebo injection. Germline lookup yields CDR1 SGHRS and CDR2 YFSETQ. Trimming stripped 4 bases from V and 0 bases from J, with 1 base between. The CDR3 consists of 11 residues. Notes on this clone: The antigen remains unidentified.

The receptor was isolated from a person between 18 and 59 years old who received the Ad26.COV2.S COVID-19 vaccine or a placebo. V gene TRBV5-1 combines with J gene TRBJ2-5; unclear D gene. The sequencing here drew on peripheral blood, taken in a trial of Ad26.COV2.S vaccine versus placebo. The CDR3 here is CASSNQETQYF. CDR3 nucleotide sequence: TGCGCCAGCAGCAACCAAGAGACCCAGTACTTC.